These 26 T cell receptor beta chains were sequenced from one sample in a study of T cells in Graves' hyperthyroidism and ophthalmopathy. The CDR3 regions of TCR beta were amplified from RNA transcripts. First-round RT-PCR with HTBI primers amplified the TCR CDR3 region. TCRdb re-analysed the multiplex PCR reads in MiXCR, keeping a single row per CDR3 protein. The sample yields hundreds of thousands of distinct CDR3 sequences, over 12% seen once. Sequencing input: blood. These receptor sequences come from a man aged 18 to 29 with Graves' ophthalmopathy.

The chain has TRBV9 and TRBJ1-6; D gene ambiguous. Trimming took off 0 bases at V and 10 bases at J, with 8 bases between the two ends. Germline V lookup: CDR1 SGDLS, CDR2 YYNGEE. The CDR3 consists of 13 residues. CDR3 in DNA: TGTGCCAGCAGCGTAGGACCAGACTCACCCCTCCACTTT. This encodes CASSVGPDSPLHF.

This clonotype was seen repeatedly, ten times or more. The gene calls are TRBV5-6 and TRBJ1-1; D is ambiguous. Germline loops: CDR1 SGHDT, CDR2 YYEEEE. V was clipped by 4 bases and J by 0 bases, with 19 bases between them. The CDR3 length is 17 residues. CDR3 coding DNA: TGTGCCAGCAGCCTGACAATTTTAGGTCTCATGAACACTGAAGCTTTCTTT. It is translated as CASSLTILGLMNTEAFF.

This clonotype has a count of ten or more. The gene calls are TRBV18 and TRBJ2-7; 8 nucleotides match TRBD2. CDR1 KGHSH and CDR2 LQKENI come from the germline V gene. This CDR3 has 17 amino acids. Unmatched junction bases numbered 9, after V lost 0 bases and J lost 2 bases. CDR3 protein: CASSPPFGSGNPYEQYF. DNA of the CDR3: TGTGCCAGCTCACCACCGTTCGGTAGCGGGAACCCCTACGAGCAGTACTTC.

This clonotype has ten or more counts. This chain uses TRBV11-2 with TRBJ2-5, with TRBD1 matching over 7 bases. The CDR3 length is 15 residues. J gave up 2 bases and V 3 bases, and 6 bases lay outside the gene matches. Germline lookup yields CDR1 SGHAT and CDR2 FQNNGV. In nucleotides, the CDR3 is TGTGCCAGCAGCTTCCAGGACAGGCGGCAAGAGACCCAGTACTTC. It translates to CASSFQDRRQETQYF. Drawing the rest from reference TRBV11-2 and TRBJ2-5, the complete variable domain is EAGVAQSPRYKIIEKRQSVAFWCNPISGHATLYWYQQILGQGPKLLIQFQNNGVVDDSQLPKDRFSAERLKGVDSTLKIQPAKLEDSAVYLCASSFQDRRQETQYFGPGTRLLVL.

The sample holds many counts of this clonotype. CDR3 residues: CATDFGGGRGYTEAFF. In nucleotides, the CDR3 is TGTGCCACAGACTTCGGCGGGGGGAGGGGGTACACTGAAGCTTTCTTT. J is TRBJ1-1 and V is TRBV2; TRBD1 is a possible D gene (6 bases). This CDR3 is 16 amino acids long. The V end lost 10 bases, the J end lost 3 bases, and 24 bases lay between the germline ends. From germline, CDR1 is SNHLY and CDR2 FYNNEI.

This clonotype was recorded at least ten times. The chain carries TRBV5-1 and TRBJ2-7, with D uncertain. This CDR3 has 15 residues. The V gene lost 0 bases and the J gene lost 0 bases, with 10 bases spanning the gap. In germline, CDR1 is SGHRS, CDR2 YFSETQ. This CDR3 is CASSLEPASSYEQYF. The CDR3 bases are TGCGCCAGCAGCTTGGAACCAGCTAGCTCCTACGAGCAGTACTTC.

The chain uses TRBV15 and TRBJ1-2, with D maybe TRBD1 (5 bases). V was trimmed by 8 bases and J by 2 bases, leaving 15 bases between them. This CDR3 is 14 amino acids long. The V gene's germline CDR1 is LNHNV and CDR2 YYDKDF (reference sequence). CDR3 sequence: CATSPWGSNYGYTF. CDR3 nucleotide sequence: TGTGCCACCTCGCCTTGGGGGTCAAACTATGGCTACACCTTC.

Turning to this clonotype: This may come from a read error, since a much larger clone is one base off. The rearrangement joins TRBV18 to TRBJ1-5, with D possibly being TRBD1 (5 bases). This CDR3 region has 15 residues. The germline gives CDR1 KGHSH, CDR2 LQKENI. The CDR3 here is CAGSPGKGSNQPQHF. CDR3 coding DNA: TGTGCCGGCTCACCAGGGAAGGGTAGCAATCAGCCCCAGCATTTT.

The chain links TRBV12-3 or TRBV12-4 to TRBJ2-2, with 8 positions matching TRBD2. This CDR3 spans 13 amino acids. With V trimmed by 6 bases and J by 6 bases, 3 bases remained unmatched. The CDR3 sequence: CASRSGGAGELFF. CDR3 bases: TGTGCCAGCAGGTCGGGGGGGGCCGGGGAGCTGTTTTTT.

This clonotype was counted many times. J is TRBJ1-4 and V is TRBV2; D not certain. This CDR3 has 14 amino acids. Germline CDR1 SNHLY, CDR2 FYNNEI. The V end was cut by 6 bases, the J end by 7 bases, with 15 bases between. CDR3: CASSGAGDGEKLFF. The CDR3 DNA is TGTGCCAGCAGCGGCGCAGGCGACGGTGAAAAACTGTTTTTT.

In this sample, this clonotype turned up once. The chain employs TRBV27 and TRBJ1-5, with 9 bases fitting TRBD1. Germline CDR1 MNHEY, CDR2 SMNVEV (reference sequence). The CDR3 extends over 18 amino acids. Trimming took 6 bases from V and 1 from J; bases not matched to a gene: 13. CDR3 bases: TGTGCCAGCAGGTTACGGGGGACAGGGACGGAGAGCAATCAGCCCCAGCATTTT. Its translation is CASRLRGTGTESNQPQHF.

This clonotype was seen a few times. This rearrangement joins TRBV30 to TRBJ1-3, with D hard to call. Germline V gene data show CDR1 as GTSNPN and CDR2 as SVGIG (reference sequence). The CDR3 totals 13 residues. The germline V and J ends were trimmed by 8 bases and 2 bases, with 13 bases remaining between them. CDR3 sequence: CALGFGAGNTIYF. The CDR3 nucleotides read TGTGCCCTGGGGTTCGGGGCTGGAAACACCATATATTTT.

This clonotype was detected ten times or more. This chain uses TRBV5-1 with TRBJ2-2, with 9 bases lining up with TRBD1. CDR3 length equals 17 residues. Germline V gene data show CDR1 as SGHRS and CDR2 as YFSETQ. J gave up 4 bases and V 4 bases, and 11 bases lay outside the gene matches. The CDR3 region has the DNA TGCGCCAGCAGCCCGGACAGGGGACAACTTTCCACCGGGGAGCTGTTTTTT. It specifies CASSPDRGQLSTGELFF.

In its sample, this clonotype was seen many times. This rearrangement joins TRBV10-3 to TRBJ1-1, with D unresolved. The length of the CDR3 is 16 residues. Trimming stripped 0 bases from V and 11 bases from J, with 22 bases between. Germline loops: CDR1 ENHRY, CDR2 SYGVKD. The CDR3 DNA reads as TGTGCCATCAGTGAGTCGCCCAGAGGCCTAGGGTCTTTGGCTTTCTTT. This translates into CAISESPRGLGSLAFF.

This clonotype was seen many times. V usage is TRBV7-8 and J usage is TRBJ2-3, with D possibly TRBD2 on 6 matching bases. This CDR3 contains 16 residues. The germline V gene has CDR1 SGHVS and CDR2 FQNEAQ. The V end was cut by 1 base, the J end by 8 bases, with 19 bases between. DNA for the CDR3: TGTGCCAGCAGCTTAGTGGGGGGAACCAGTAAGGGTACGCAGTATTTT. Protein product: CASSLVGGTSKGTQYF.

This clonotype was counted at least ten times. The chain recombines TRBV3-1 with TRBJ1-2; TRBD1 might be the D (6 bases). In germline, CDR1 is LGHDT, CDR2 YNNKEL (reference sequence). Trimming pared 4 bases from V and 4 bases from J, leaving 16 bases between. The CDR3 spans 15 residues. CDR3 in DNA: TGTGCCAGCAGCCCCTACTTAGGGGGGGCCTATGGCTACACCTTC. This codes for CASSPYLGGAYGYTF.

On this clonotype: A much bigger clone sits one base away, suggesting this may be a read error. This rearrangement joins TRBV27 to TRBJ2-1; no definite D call. The germline V and J ends were trimmed by 1 base and 10 bases, with 14 bases remaining between them. The CDR3 runs 14 residues. Germline-derived CDR1 and CDR2 are MNHEY and SMNVEV (reference sequence). The CDR3 coding sequence is TGTGCCAGCAGTTTATTTTACGGATCCTACGAGCAGTTCTTC. Its translation is CASSLFYGSYEQFF.

This clonotype was seen ten or more times. The V call is TRBV12-3 or TRBV12-4, the J call TRBJ2-3; the D gene is possibly TRBD1 (5 bases). V lost 8 bases and J lost 8, with 14 bases in between. The CDR3 has 12 amino acids. The CDR3 spells CASGGQVGTQYF. CDR3 coding DNA: TGTGCCAGCGGTGGACAAGTAGGTACGCAGTATTTT.

In this sample, this clonotype turned up many times. V gene TRBV11-3 combines with J gene TRBJ2-1; TRBD1 matches at 8 bases. The V gene end was trimmed by 6 bases and the J gene end by 2 bases; junction bases not matched to a gene: 3. Germline lookup yields CDR1 SGHNT and CDR2 YENEEA. The CDR3 extends over 14 amino acids. CDR3 in amino acids: CASSGQGTYNEQFF. CDR3 coding DNA: TGTGCCAGCAGTGGACAGGGCACCTACAATGAGCAGTTCTTC.

This clonotype was seen many times. The chain joins TRBV10-3 to TRBJ2-5; 7 nucleotides line up with TRBD1. V was clipped by 4 bases and J by 4 bases; unmatched bases: 0. The CDR3 is made up of 12 amino acids. Looked up from germline, CDR1 is ENHRY and CDR2 is SYGVKD. The CDR3 bases are TGTGCCATCAGTGGGGACAGAGAGACCCAGTACTTC. It translates to CAISGDRETQYF.

J is TRBJ1-2 and V is TRBV10-3; weak D call: TRBD1 (5 bases). Trimming left V 2 bases short and J 2 bases short, with 12 bases between. The CDR3 has 15 residues. Germline CDR1 ENHRY, CDR2 SYGVKD. The CDR3 protein is CAISEEVNRNYGYTF. In DNA form, the CDR3 reads TGTGCCATCAGTGAGGAGGTGAACAGGAACTATGGCTACACCTTC.

There are many counts of this clonotype. CDR3 in amino acids: CSVVGQTGGASTEADTQYF. The CDR3 bases are TGCAGCGTTGTGGGCCAGACAGGGGGGGCGTCCACGGAGGCAGATACGCAGTATTTT. This chain connects TRBV29-1 to TRBJ2-3; 9 bases map to TRBD1. The CDR3 contains 19 residues. V trimming: 4 bases; J trimming: 4 bases; junction bases outside the gene matches: 21. The germline V gene encodes CDR1 SQVTM and CDR2 ANQGSEA.

The table lists this clonotype with a few counts. The CDR3 DNA sequence: TGCGCCAGCAGCCAAGATGGGCTAGCGGGGGCTCGCGAGCAGTACTTC. Its translation is CASSQDGLAGAREQYF. The chain has TRBV4-1 and TRBJ2-7, with 10 bases identical to TRBD2. CDR1 is MGHRA, CDR2 YSYEKL, per germline. There are 16 residues in the CDR3. V lost 0 bases to trimming and J lost 6 bases; unmatched junction nucleotides: 8.

This clonotype was detected many times. The CDR3 is CASSLPGTAAYEQYF. CDR3 DNA: TGTGCCAGCAGCTTACCCGGGACAGCGGCCTACGAGCAGTACTTC. The chain couples TRBV7-9 to TRBJ2-7, with 7 bases fitting TRBD1. CDR3 length: 15 residues. The germline gives CDR1 SEHNR, CDR2 FQNEAQ (reference sequence). V gave up 2 bases and J gave up 2 bases; unmatched junction bases: 6.

This clonotype has at least ten counts. The chain uses TRBV5-1 and TRBJ2-5; no firm D call. This CDR3 spans 13 amino acids. Germline lookup yields CDR1 SGHRS and CDR2 YFSETQ. V was clipped by 0 bases and J by 1 base, with 4 bases between them. This CDR3 is CASSLAAQETQYF. The CDR3 coding sequence is TGCGCCAGCAGCTTGGCAGCCCAAGAGACCCAGTACTTC.

This clonotype was observed a few times. J is TRBJ1-2 and V is TRBV30; 8 nucleotides match TRBD1. The CDR3 loop spans 13 amino acids. The J segment lost 7 bases and the V segment lost 4 bases, leaving 8 bases of the junction unmatched. CDR1 is GTSNPN, CDR2 SVGIG, per germline (reference sequence). The CDR3 DNA follows: TGTGCCTGGATCTCCGACAGGGGTTTTGGCTACACCTTC. Protein: CAWISDRGFGYTF.